This passage covers 30 T cell receptor beta chains from one sample sequenced in a study of shared clonotypes between healthy human individuals. The assay was immunoSEQ multiplex PCR, and TCRdb's table has in-frame clones only and misses some. The profile shows 2,500,000 or so clones, 80% to 95% of them singletons. The sample comprised naive CD4+ T cells from PBMCs. Subset noted: CD45RA+ positively selected. The source is a man between 18 and 35 years old in good health. Some clones in this sample may be carry-over from other donors' samples.

V is TRBV10-1 and J is TRBJ2-5, with D possibly TRBD1 on 6 matching bases. Per germline, CDR1 WNHNN and CDR2 SYGVQD (reference sequence). V was pared by 5 bases and J by 2 bases, with 9 bases between. The CDR3 has 13 residues. In DNA, the CDR3 is TGCGCCAGCAGTAGTGGACAGCAAGAGACCCAGTACTTC. Amino acids: CASSSGQQETQYF.

The chain carries TRBV21-1 and TRBJ2-5; TRBD2 is the table's D call and was not checked against the DNA. TRBV21-1 has pseudogene status. The CDR3 runs 14 residues. CDR3 amino acids: CASSKGTNEETQYF. The CDR3 DNA reads as TGTGCCAGCAGCAAAGGGACTAACGAAGAGACCCAGTACTTC.

The rearrangement uses TRBV5-1 and TRBJ2-7; 11 nucleotides align to TRBD2. CDR1 and CDR2 from the germline V gene are SGHRS and YFSETQ. This CDR3 is built from 16 residues. Losses at the gene ends were 0 bases for V and 5 bases for J; bases not matched to a gene: 7. CDR3 in amino acids: CASSLGIAGGLHEQYF. In DNA, the CDR3 is TGCGCCAGCAGCTTGGGTATAGCGGGAGGGTTGCACGAGCAGTACTTC.

V gene TRBV25-1 combines with J gene TRBJ2-1; no clear D gene. There are 12 residues in the CDR3. The V end was cut by 6 bases, the J end by 8 bases, with 11 bases between. CDR1 and CDR2 (germline): MGHDK, SYGVNS. In DNA, the CDR3 is TGTGCCAGCAGCCGGCCGCCGGATGAGCAGTTCTTC. As protein: CASSRPPDEQFF.

This clone was picked up one time. The chain couples TRBV7-6 to TRBJ2-1; the match to TRBD2 covers 11 bases. V was pared by 5 bases and J by 0 bases, with 12 bases of the junction left unmatched. The CDR3 is 19 amino acids. CDR1 SGHVS and CDR2 FNYEAQ come from the germline V gene. The CDR3 DNA sequence: TGTGCCAGCAGCCCGCGAAGACTAGCGGGGCTTTCCTCCTACAATGAGCAGTTCTTC. Its translation: CASSPRRLAGLSSYNEQFF.

The genes are TRBV5-1 and TRBJ2-1, with D perhaps TRBD2 (6 bases). Germline V gene sequence: CDR1 SGHRS, CDR2 YFSETQ. This CDR3 is 16 amino acids long. The germline V and J ends were trimmed by 3 bases and 5 bases, with 18 bases remaining between them. In DNA, the CDR3 is TGCGCCAGCAGCTCTGAGGAGGGACCCAGACACAATGAGCAGTTCTTC. It encodes CASSSEEGPRHNEQFF. The variable domain in full, completed from reference TRBV5-1 and TRBJ2-1, reads KAGVTQTPRYLIKTRGQQVTLSCSPISGHRSVSWYQQTPGQGLQFLFEYFSETQRNKGNFPGRFSGRQFSNSRSEMNVSTLELGDSALYLCASSSEEGPRHNEQFFGPGTRLTVL.

This chain uses TRBV28 with TRBJ1-2, with 9 bases aligning to TRBD1. J gave up 1 base and V 2 bases, and 2 bases lay outside the gene matches. The V gene's germline CDR1 is MDHEN and CDR2 SYDVKM. The CDR3 runs to 15 residues. The CDR3 DNA reads TGTGCCAGCAGTTTAAACAGGGGGCTTAACTATGGCTACACCTTC. Translating gives CASSLNRGLNYGYTF.

A single count supports this clone. This sample also contains other DNA sequences that code for the same CDR3. J is TRBJ2-7 and V is TRBV18; TRBD1 aligns across 8 bases. J gave up 3 bases and V 3 bases, and 7 bases lay outside the gene matches. Germline CDR1 and CDR2: KGHSH and LQKENI. The CDR3 length is 15 residues. The CDR3 DNA reads as TGTGCCAGCTCACCTTCCGGGACAGGCAGCTACGAGCAGTACTTC. This translates into CASSPSGTGSYEQYF.

V usage is TRBV5-6 and J usage is TRBJ2-1; TRBD1 agrees at 7 bases. Looked up from germline, CDR1 is SGHDT and CDR2 is YYEEEE. The CDR3 consists of 16 residues. The junction had 12 bases not matched to a gene; V was cut back by 4 bases and J by 5 bases. The CDR3 DNA follows: TGTGCCAGCAGCCCAAAGACAGGGATAATACACAATGAGCAGTTCTTC. This codes for CASSPKTGIIHNEQFF. Complete variable domain (other parts from reference TRBV5-6 and TRBJ2-1): DAGVTQSPTHLIKTRGQQVTLRCSPKSGHDTVSWYQQALGQGPQFIFQYYEEEERQRGNFPDRFSGHQFPNYSSELNVNALLLGDSALYLCASSPKTGIIHNEQFFGPGTRLTVL.

This clone was recorded once. V is TRBV6-6 and J is TRBJ2-7; TRBD1 matches at 11 bases. The CDR3 loop spans 16 amino acids. The V and J ends lost 4 bases and 2 bases, in that order; junction bases with no gene match: 7. The germline gives CDR1 MNHNY, CDR2 SVGAGI (reference sequence). CDR3 DNA sequence: TGTGCCAGCAGTTTTATACGGGACAGGGGGACCTACGAGCAGTACTTC. Translated: CASSFIRDRGTYEQYF.

This clone was detected once. This sequence joins TRBV11-3 and TRBJ2-5; tentatively, D is TRBD1 (6 bases). V was cut by 4 bases and J by 4 bases, with 13 bases left in between. CDR1 and CDR2 (germline): SGHNT, YENEEA. This CDR3 comprises 14 residues. The CDR3 sequence is CASSSDWGPETQYF. The CDR3 nucleotides read TGTGCCAGCAGCTCCGACTGGGGGCCAGAGACCCAGTACTTC. The whole variable domain, remainder taken from reference TRBV11-3 and TRBJ2-5, is EAGVVQSPRYKIIEKKQPVAFWCNPISGHNTLYWYLQNLGQGPELLIRYENEEAVDDSQLPKDRFSAERLKGVDSTLKIQPAELGDSAVYLCASSSDWGPETQYFGPGTRLLVL.

The rearrangement uses TRBV27 and TRBJ2-7; 8 bases match TRBD2. The CDR3 runs 15 residues. CDR1 is MNHEY, CDR2 SMNVEV, per germline (reference sequence). Losses at the gene ends were 6 bases for V and 3 bases for J; bases not matched to a gene: 10. CDR3 sequence reads: CASSPLAEGLYEQYF. The CDR3 coding sequence is TGTGCCAGCAGCCCACTAGCGGAGGGACTCTACGAGCAGTACTTC.

Here the CDR3 DNA reads TGTGCCAGCTCACCATCACAGTTAGAGAACACTGAAGCTTTCTTT. This gives the protein CASSPSQLENTEAFF. The rearrangement joins TRBV18 to TRBJ1-1; D is unclear. CDR1 KGHSH and CDR2 LQKENI come from the germline V gene. V was pared by 2 bases and J by 1 base, with 11 bases between. This CDR3 region has 15 residues.

The chain is built from TRBV6-6 and TRBJ1-5; weak D call: TRBD1 (5 bases). V was trimmed by 2 bases and J by 7 bases, leaving 18 bases between them. Germline V gene sequence: CDR1 MNHNY, CDR2 SVGAGI (reference sequence). This CDR3 has 16 amino acids. The CDR3 here is CASSYGRDWVEQPQHF. In DNA form, the CDR3 reads TGTGCCAGCAGTTACGGCAGGGATTGGGTTGAGCAGCCCCAGCATTTT.

This chain joins TRBV2 and TRBJ1-2; possibly TRBD1 for D (5 bases). Trimming removed 8 bases from V and 7 bases from J, with 17 bases in between. Germline CDR1 SNHLY, CDR2 FYNNEI. The CDR3 is made up of 13 amino acids. DNA for the CDR3: TGTGCCAGCTCTTTCGGGGGATTGGGTGGCTACACCTTC. It translates to CASSFGGLGGYTF.

The V and J genes are TRBV19 and TRBJ1-5; D is unclear. CDR1 is LNHDA and CDR2 is SQIVND in the germline V gene (reference sequence). This CDR3 has 15 residues. V lost 3 bases and J lost 6, with 15 bases in between. CDR3 sequence (DNA): TGTGCCAGTAGTATGAGGTGGGGATTGGCTCAGCCCCAGCATTTT. Amino acid sequence: CASSMRWGLAQPQHF. Full variable domain (missing parts from reference TRBV19 and TRBJ1-5): DGGITQSPKYLFRKEGQNVTLSCEQNLNHDAMYWYRQDPGQGLRLIYYSQIVNDFQKGDIAEGYSVSREKKESFPLTVTSAQKNPTAFYLCASSMRWGLAQPQHFGDGTRLSIL.

The chain links TRBV6-1 to TRBJ2-1, with 7 nucleotides matching TRBD2. The germline gives CDR1 MNHNS, CDR2 SASEGT. The CDR3 extends over 15 amino acids. Losses at the gene ends were 2 bases for V and 8 bases for J; bases not matched to a gene: 9. The CDR3 here is CASSETTAGRHEQFF. The CDR3 coding sequence is TGTGCCAGCAGTGAAACAACAGCGGGGAGGCATGAGCAGTTCTTC.

Remarks on this clone: Other nucleotide sequences in the sample specify the same CDR3. The gene calls are TRBV9 and TRBJ1-1; D may be TRBD1 (5 bases). Per the germline V gene, CDR1 is SGDLS and CDR2 is YYNGEE. The CDR3 is 14 residues long. Trimming cost V 0 bases and J 1 base, with 7 bases left between them. The CDR3 nucleotides are TGTGCCAGCAGCGTAGGGGGGACGAACACTGAAGCTTTCTTT. This codes for CASSVGGTNTEAFF. Complete variable domain (other parts from reference TRBV9 and TRBJ1-1): DSGVTQTPKHLITATGQRVTLRCSPRSGDLSVYWYQQSLDQGLQFLIQYYNGEERAKGNILERFSAQQFPDLHSELNLSSLELGDSALYFCASSVGGTNTEAFFGQGTRLTVV.

The genes are TRBV28 and TRBJ2-3; TRBD2 aligns across 8 bases. The V segment lost 7 bases and the J segment 0 bases; nucleotides outside the gene matches: 9. This CDR3 contains 16 residues. The germline V gene has CDR1 MDHEN and CDR2 SYDVKM. The chain's CDR3 is CASNFLASGSTDTQYF. In nucleotides, the CDR3 is TGTGCCAGCAATTTCTTGGCTAGCGGGAGCACAGATACGCAGTATTTT.

This clone was counted a single time. The CDR3 here is CSVGQPYGYTF. DNA for the CDR3: TGCAGCGTGGGACAACCGTATGGCTACACCTTC. V and J are TRBV29-1 and TRBJ1-2; D possibly corresponds to TRBD1 (6 bases). Between the trimmed V and J ends, which lost 6 bases and 5 bases, there was a span of 10 bases. CDR1 SQVTM and CDR2 ANQGSEA come from the germline V gene. The CDR3 totals 11 residues.

The genes are TRBV9 and TRBJ1-5, with TRBD1 as a possible D gene (6 bases). The CDR3 runs 14 residues. V lost 3 bases, J lost 0 bases, and 7 bases lay in between. Germline assignment: CDR1 SGDLS and CDR2 YYNGEE. This chain's CDR3 is CASSGDISNQPQHF. DNA for the CDR3: TGTGCCAGCAGCGGGGACATTAGCAATCAGCCCCAGCATTTT.

This clone has a single count. Relative to the germline gene, one junction end is altered; a read error may explain this. The chain is built from TRBV7-3 and TRBJ2-1; 8 bases map to TRBD2. From germline, CDR1 is SGHTA and CDR2 FQGTGA. This CDR3 region has 19 residues. CDR3: CASSRYGTRRKRSYNKQFF. CDR3 DNA: TGTGCCAGCAGCCGCTACGGGACTAGGAGGAAGCGGAGCTACAATAAGCAGTTCTTC.

The genes are TRBV7-9 and TRBJ2-3; TRBD2 might be the D (5 bases). Germline V gene lookup returns CDR1 SEHNR and CDR2 FQNEAQ (reference sequence). CDR3 length: 15 residues. Trimming took 2 bases from V and 2 from J, leaving 11 bases between them. CDR3 in DNA: TGTGCCAGCAGCTTAACGGAGGCGCCCACAGATACGCAGTATTTT. Its protein product is CASSLTEAPTDTQYF.

The chain has TRBV5-5 and TRBJ2-6; 8 nucleotides match TRBD1. This CDR3 has 18 residues. CDR1 is SGHKS and CDR2 is YYEKEE in the germline V gene (reference sequence). Trimming removed 1 base from V and 0 bases from J; junction bases left unmatched: 6. CDR3 loop: CASSLLTGGPSGANVLTF. The DNA for the CDR3 is TGTGCCAGCAGCTTGTTAACAGGGGGACCCTCTGGGGCCAACGTCCTGACTTTC.

The table lists this clone with a count of one. The sample holds other DNA sequences that translate to the same CDR3. The chain couples TRBV5-1 to TRBJ2-3; tentative D call: TRBD2 (5 bases). Trimming pared 4 bases from V and 3 bases from J, leaving 9 bases between. Per the germline V gene, CDR1 is SGHRS and CDR2 is YFSETQ. CDR3 length equals 13 residues. The CDR3 region is CASSPEGTDTQYF. Here the CDR3 DNA reads TGCGCCAGCAGCCCAGAGGGAACAGATACGCAGTATTTT.

The chain employs TRBV28 and TRBJ1-5, with D maybe TRBD1 (5 bases). The CDR3 covers 16 residues. With 6 bases removed from V and 6 bases from J, the gap between germline ends came to 21 bases. The germline gives CDR1 MDHEN, CDR2 SYDVKM. The CDR3 loop is CASSKRAGHRSQPQHF. In DNA, the CDR3 is TGTGCCAGCAGCAAAAGGGCAGGGCATCGTAGTCAGCCCCAGCATTTT.

Written as DNA, the CDR3 is TGTGCCAGCAGCTCAAGGGGACCCGGGACAGGGGGTGGCTACACCTTC. This translates into CASSSRGPGTGGGYTF. This rearrangement joins TRBV5-4 to TRBJ1-2; 11 bases are a match to TRBD1. This CDR3 region has 16 residues. From germline, CDR1 is SGHNT and CDR2 YYREEE (reference sequence). The J segment lost 7 bases and the V segment lost 3 bases, leaving 11 bases of the junction unmatched.

The gene calls are TRBV7-2 and TRBJ1-2; D is uncertain. CDR1 is SGHTA, CDR2 FQGNSA, per germline. The CDR3 spans 12 residues. Trimming took off 5 bases at V and 4 bases at J, with 8 bases between the two ends. CDR3 nucleotides: TGTGCCAGCAGCCAAGAAGGCTATGGCTACACCTTC. It translates to CASSQEGYGYTF.

The chain is built from TRBV6-1 and TRBJ1-1, with 7 positions matching TRBD1. Germline values: CDR1 MNHNS, CDR2 SASEGT. V dropped 5 bases and J dropped 5; count of bases not matched to a gene: 11. CDR3 length: 15 amino acids. The CDR3 protein is CASSSFDRVVTEAFF. The CDR3 coding sequence is TGTGCCAGCAGTTCTTTTGACAGGGTGGTTACTGAAGCTTTCTTT.

As for this clone: The sample carries other DNA sequences with the same CDR3. The V and J genes are TRBV7-2 and TRBJ2-7; 14 bases match TRBD2. Germline V gene sequence: CDR1 SGHTA, CDR2 FQGNSA. The CDR3 consists of 16 residues. V shed 3 bases and J 5 bases; nucleotides not matched to a gene: 6. CDR3 in amino acids: CASSFRLAGGPHEQYF. CDR3 nucleotides: TGTGCCAGCAGCTTCCGACTAGCGGGAGGGCCCCACGAGCAGTACTTC.